A selection of T cell receptor beta chains follows, all from one sample in a study of technical replicates of blood from several donors. The table came from immunoSEQ multiplex PCR; TCRdb's copy has only in-frame clones and leaves some out. The sample lists roughly 100,000 clones; 96% were seen once. The sequenced sample was T cells isolated from PBMCs. Receptor source: a human donor in good health. Both conserved end residues are part of each CDR3. D genes are given only for firm matches. Clone size is stated in some rows and not others, as once, few, many or a class when expanded.

abundance	v_gene	j_gene	d_gene	CDR3nt	CDR3aa
-	TRBV28	TRBJ2-3	-	TGTGCCAGCAGTCGGGACTCAACTAGCACAGATACGCAGTATTTT	CASSRDSTSTDTQYF
-	TRBV29-1	TRBJ1-1	-	TGCAGCGTCGCTGGGGGGGGAGACAGCGCGGGCGAAGCTTTCTTT	CSVAGGGDSAGEAFF
-	TRBV28	TRBJ1-2	-	TGTGCCAGCAGCCTGTCTGACAGCAACTATGGCTACACCTTC	CASSLSDSNYGYTF
-	TRBV28	TRBJ1-5	TRBD1	TGTGCCAGCAGTTTATCTCGGGGACAGTATAGCAATCAGCCCCAGCATTTT	CASSLSRGQYSNQPQHF
-	TRBV11-2	TRBJ1-5	TRBD1	TGTGCCAGCAGCTTCGACAGGGTCAGTCAGCCCCAGCATTTT	CASSFDRVSQPQHF
once	TRBV28	TRBJ1-2	-	TGTGGTTGCTTTTCTACCGACACTCTAAAAGGCTACACCTTC	CGCFSTDTLKGYTF
-	TRBV16	TRBJ1-2	-	TGTGCCAGCAGCCAATCAACAGGCGTCGGAAACACCTTC	CASSQSTGVGNTF
-	TRBV5-5	TRBJ2-7	-	TGTGCCAGCAGCCTAGACGGGGCCTACGAGCAGTACTTC	CASSLDGAYEQYF
-	TRBV14	TRBJ2-7	-	TGTGCCAGCAGCCAAGAATTAACAGGCCCCTACGAGCAGTACTTC	CASSQELTGPYEQYF
-	TRBV7-2	TRBJ2-4	TRBD1	TGTGCCAGCAGCGCCCGGGACAGTATAGCCAAAAACATTCAGTACTTC	CASSARDSIAKNIQYF
-	TRBV2	TRBJ2-3	-	TGTGCCAGCAGTTTAGAATCAGATACGCAGTATTTT	CASSLESDTQYF
-	TRBV6-5	TRBJ2-7	-	TGTGCCAGCAGTTACTCGACTACGGGCTACGAGCAGTACTTC	CASSYSTTGYEQYF
-	TRBV7-9	TRBJ2-7	-	TGTGCCAGCAGCCAAAAACGGACGGGGGACTACGAGCAGTACTTC	CASSQKRTGDYEQYF
-	TRBV5-1	TRBJ2-2	TRBD2	TGCGCCAGCAGCTTGGGGAGACTCAAGCGGGATAGTTTTTCCGGGGAGCTGTTTTTT	CASSLGRLKRDSFSGELFF
-	TRBV7-2	TRBJ2-3	-	TGTGCCAGCAGCCCGGGGATTGTCACAGATACGCAGTATTTT	CASSPGIVTDTQYF
-	TRBV4-1	TRBJ2-1	TRBD2	TGCGCCAGCAGCCAAGATCAAAGGACTAGCTCCTACAATGAGCAGTTCTTC	CASSQDQRTSSYNEQFF
-	TRBV11-3	TRBJ2-1	TRBD1	TGTGCCAGCAGCTTAGGACAGGGGGCGCCTAATGAGCAGTTCTTC	CASSLGQGAPNEQFF
-	TRBV15	TRBJ2-1	-	TGTGCCACCAGCCGTGGACTGGGTTGGGAGCAGTTCTTC	CATSRGLGWEQFF
-	TRBV29-1	TRBJ2-6	-	TGCAGCGTTGAAGACCCCCTGGCCTCTGGGGCCAACGTCCTGACTTTC	CSVEDPLASGANVLTF
-	TRBV10-1	TRBJ2-3	TRBD1	TGCGCCAGCACTGGACAGGCCCCACTGGATACGCAGTATTTT	CASTGQAPLDTQYF
-	TRBV5-1	TRBJ2-3	TRBD2	TGCGCCAGCAGCTACCTAGCGGGAGGGGAAGATACGCAGTATTTT	CASSYLAGGEDTQYF
-	TRBV14	TRBJ2-5	-	TGTGCCAGCAGCCAGCGATTTTCAGGTCAAGAGACCCAGTACTTC	CASSQRFSGQETQYF
-	TRBV5-1	TRBJ2-1	TRBD2	TGCGCCAGCAGCTTGGGACTAGCGGGTTACAATGAGCAGTTCTTC	CASSLGLAGYNEQFF
-	TRBV5-6	TRBJ1-2	-	TGTGCCAGCAGCTTGGGCCAGATCTATGGCTACACCTTC	CASSLGQIYGYTF
-	TRBV28	TRBJ1-2	-	TGTGCCAGCAGTTTAGGAGGCCAGGGAGGTGGCTACACCTTC	CASSLGGQGGGYTF
-	TRBV27	TRBJ1-4	-	TGTGCCAGCAGTTTAATCCCGGTATCGGGTGAAAAACTGTTTTTT	CASSLIPVSGEKLFF
-	TRBV5-4	TRBJ1-2	-	TGTGCCAGCAGTTCCAATCAGGGGTACTATGGCTACACCTTC	CASSSNQGYYGYTF
-	TRBV6-1	TRBJ2-3	TRBD2	TGTGCCACCAGAAGGACTAGCGGAGGCACAGATACGCAGTATTTT	CATRRTSGGTDTQYF
-	TRBV28	TRBJ2-7	TRBD2	TGTGCCAGCATAAACGGGGGGGACTCCTACGAGCAGTACTTC	CASINGGDSYEQYF
-	TRBV6-5	TRBJ2-7	-	TGTGCCAGCAGTTACTCTACAGGGCATCTGCGCTACGAGCAGTACTTC	CASSYSTGHLRYEQYF
-	TRBV19	TRBJ2-5	-	TGTGCCAGTAGTATACGAGACACCGGCACAGAGACCCAGTACTTC	CASSIRDTGTETQYF
-	TRBV2	TRBJ2-3	TRBD1	TGTGCCAGCAGGAATACAAAGGGGGCGCCCCATACGCAGTATTTT	CASRNTKGAPHTQYF
-	TRBV29-1	TRBJ2-7	-	TGCAGCGGCATAGCCGGCACCTACGAGCAGTACTTC	CSGIAGTYEQYF
-	TRBV2	TRBJ1-3	-	TGTGCCAGCAGGTGGGGCAGCGGGAACACCATATATTTT	CASRWGSGNTIYF